This TCR beta chain was identified in a study of tissue T cells after allogeneic stem cell transplantation. Sequencing was performed with immunoSEQ multiplex PCR; in TCRdb, only in-frame clones are kept and a portion is missing. The sample consists of 900 to 1,500 clones, approximately 70% of them appearing once. Germline loops: CDR1 SGHRS, CDR2 YFSETQ. This CDR3 has 14 residues. The V end lost 1 base, the J end lost 0 bases, and 7 bases lay between the germline ends. The sample in question was skin, obtained at autopsy. This clonotype originated in a male patient aged 60 or older with steroid-refractory graft-versus-host disease after an allogeneic stem cell transplant. Some T cells may be provided by the graft donor. This chain joins TRBV5-1 and TRBJ1-1; D call uncertain. The chain's CDR3 is CASSLRLMNTEAFF. CDR3 nucleotides: TGCGCCAGCAGCTTGAGGCTCATGAACACTGAAGCTTTCTTT.